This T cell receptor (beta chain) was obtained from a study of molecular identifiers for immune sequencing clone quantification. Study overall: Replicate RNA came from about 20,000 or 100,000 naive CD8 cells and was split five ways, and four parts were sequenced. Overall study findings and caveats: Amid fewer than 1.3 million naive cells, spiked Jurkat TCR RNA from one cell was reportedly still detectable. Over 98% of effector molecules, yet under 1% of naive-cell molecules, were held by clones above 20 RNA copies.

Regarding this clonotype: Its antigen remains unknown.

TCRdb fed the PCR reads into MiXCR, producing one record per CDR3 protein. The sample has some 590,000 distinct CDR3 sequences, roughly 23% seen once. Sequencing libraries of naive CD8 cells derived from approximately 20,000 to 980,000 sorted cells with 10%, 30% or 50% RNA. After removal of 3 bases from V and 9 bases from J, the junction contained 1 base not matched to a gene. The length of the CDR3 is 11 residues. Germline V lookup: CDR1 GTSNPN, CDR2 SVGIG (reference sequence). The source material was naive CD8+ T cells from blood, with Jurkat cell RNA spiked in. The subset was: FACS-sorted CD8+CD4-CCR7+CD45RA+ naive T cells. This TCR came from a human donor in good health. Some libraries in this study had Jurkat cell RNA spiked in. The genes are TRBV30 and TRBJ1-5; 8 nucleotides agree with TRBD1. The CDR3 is CAWSGQGPQHF. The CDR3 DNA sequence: TGTGCCTGGAGCGGACAGGGGCCCCAGCATTTT.